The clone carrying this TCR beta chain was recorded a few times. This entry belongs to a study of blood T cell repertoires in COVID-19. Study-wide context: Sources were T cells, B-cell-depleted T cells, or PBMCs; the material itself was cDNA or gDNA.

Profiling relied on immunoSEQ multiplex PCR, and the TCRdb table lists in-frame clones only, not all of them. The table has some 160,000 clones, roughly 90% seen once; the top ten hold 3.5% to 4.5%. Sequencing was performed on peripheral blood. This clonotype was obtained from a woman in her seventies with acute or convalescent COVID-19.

This CDR3 reads CASSQVAGGTEAFF. CDR3 sequence (DNA): TGTGCCAGCAGCCAAGTGGCAGGCGGGACTGAAGCTTTCTTT. The chain links TRBV4-2 to TRBJ1-1; the D is unclear. V gave up 1 base and J gave up 5 bases, with 11 bases separating them. CDR3 length: 14 residues. Germline CDR1 is LGHNA and CDR2 is YNFKEQ.